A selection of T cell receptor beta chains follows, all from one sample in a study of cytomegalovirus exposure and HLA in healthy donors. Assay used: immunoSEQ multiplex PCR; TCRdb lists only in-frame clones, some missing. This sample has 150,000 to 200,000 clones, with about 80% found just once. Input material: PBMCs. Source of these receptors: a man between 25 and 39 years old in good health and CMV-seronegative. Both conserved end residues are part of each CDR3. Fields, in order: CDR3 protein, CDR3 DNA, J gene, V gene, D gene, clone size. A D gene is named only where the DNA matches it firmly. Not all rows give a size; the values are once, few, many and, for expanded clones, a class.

CASSRMTGGWEKLFF | TGTGCCAGCAGTCGCATGACAGGGGGGTGGGAAAAACTGTTTTTT | TRBJ1-4 | TRBV6-5 | TRBD1 | .
CASSLGRDSGNTIYF | TGTGCCAGCAGCTTAGGTCGGGACTCTGGAAACACCATATATTTT | TRBJ1-3 | TRBV7-2 | . | .
CASSQDSGLGETQYF | TGCGCCAGCAGCCAAGACAGCGGCCTCGGGGAGACCCAGTACTTC | TRBJ2-5 | TRBV4-3 | . | .
CAWSPGGRVNEQFF | TGTGCCTGGAGTCCTGGCGGGAGGGTTAATGAGCAGTTCTTC | TRBJ2-1 | TRBV30 | TRBD2 | .
CASSSGQGGLDTQYF | TGTGCCAGCAGCTCTGGACAGGGGGGTTTGGATACGCAGTATTTT | TRBJ2-3 | TRBV7-3 | TRBD1 | once
CASSPDRDLPLGYTF | TGTGCCAGCTCTCCCGACAGGGATCTCCCCCTGGGCTACACCTTC | TRBJ1-2 | TRBV18 | TRBD1 | .
CASSQGGHSLIEAFF | TGCGCCAGCAGCCAAGGGGGACACTCCCTTATCGAAGCTTTCTTT | TRBJ1-1 | TRBV4-3 | . | .
CASSGSGRVYEQYF | TGCGCCAGCAGCGGTAGCGGGAGGGTCTACGAGCAGTACTTC | TRBJ2-7 | TRBV5-1 | TRBD2 | .
CASSSRLAGYNEQFF | TGCGCCAGCAGCAGCAGACTAGCGGGGTACAATGAGCAGTTCTTC | TRBJ2-1 | TRBV5-1 | TRBD2 | .
CASIKGGRTSTDTQYF | TGTGCCAGCATCAAAGGAGGGCGGACTAGCACAGATACGCAGTATTTT | TRBJ2-3 | TRBV27 | . | .
CATWLGQNTEAFF | TGTGCCACCTGGTTGGGCCAGAACACTGAAGCTTTCTTT | TRBJ1-1 | TRBV28 | . | .
CASSGFLLDRGQTGELFF | TGTGCCAGCAGCGGGTTCCTACTGGACAGGGGGCAAACCGGGGAGCTGTTTTTT | TRBJ2-2 | TRBV9 | TRBD1 | .
CASSSRTSGNYNEQFF | TGCGCCAGCAGCTCGAGGACTAGCGGAAACTACAATGAGCAGTTCTTC | TRBJ2-1 | TRBV5-1 | TRBD2 | .
CASSDTGTRVEFF | TGTGCCAGCAGTGACACCGGGACTAGGGTCGAGTTCTTC | TRBJ2-1 | TRBV6-5 | TRBD2 | .
CASSRILAGGDTGELFF | TGCGCCAGCAGCCGGATACTAGCGGGAGGTGATACCGGGGAGCTGTTTTTT | TRBJ2-2 | TRBV4-3 | TRBD2 | .
CASSIDRQVPYEQYF | TGTGCCAGTAGTATAGATCGGCAGGTACCCTACGAGCAGTACTTC | TRBJ2-7 | TRBV19 | . | .
CASSIAGGLNQPQHF | TGTGCCAGTAGTATTGCAGGGGGTCTCAATCAGCCCCAGCATTTT | TRBJ1-5 | TRBV19 | TRBD1 | .
CASTGQGARTEAFF | TGTGCCAGCACTGGCCAAGGGGCGAGAACTGAAGCTTTCTTT | TRBJ1-1 | TRBV6-5 | . | .
CASSLDPAVNTGELFF | TGTGCCAGCAGCTTAGATCCAGCGGTGAACACCGGGGAGCTGTTTTTT | TRBJ2-2 | TRBV11-2 | . | .
CAISQGANEQFF | TGTGCCATCAGCCAGGGGGCGAATGAGCAGTTCTTC | TRBJ2-1 | TRBV10-3 | TRBD1 | few
CASSNRDKGNTEAFF | TGTGCCAGCAGCAACCGGGACAAGGGGAACACTGAAGCTTTCTTT | TRBJ1-1 | TRBV7-9 | . | .
CASSKIAGGPYEQYF | TGTGCCAGTAGTAAAATAGCGGGGGGCCCCTACGAGCAGTACTTC | TRBJ2-7 | TRBV19 | TRBD2 | .
CASSIMAVPTDTQYF | TGTGCCAGTAGTATAATGGCAGTCCCCACAGATACGCAGTATTTT | TRBJ2-3 | TRBV19 | . | .
CASSVVRYRGRKGHEQYF | TGTGCCAGCAGCGTAGTCCGGTACAGGGGGCGAAAGGGTCACGAGCAGTACTTC | TRBJ2-7 | TRBV9 | TRBD1 | .
CASKETGKNEKLFF | TGTGCCAGCAAGGAGACAGGGAAAAATGAAAAACTGTTTTTT | TRBJ1-4 | TRBV6-6 | TRBD1 | .
CASSVNPAGGGETQYF | TGTGCCAGCAGCGTAAACCCCGCGGGGGGGGGTGAGACCCAGTACTTC | TRBJ2-5 | TRBV11-2 | TRBD2 | .
CASAGTRESF | TGTGCCAGCGCTGGGACCCGGGAGAGCTTT | TRBJ1-1 | TRBV28 | . | .
CASSPREGFQPQHF | TGTGCCAGCAGCCCAAGGGAGGGATTTCAGCCCCAGCATTTT | TRBJ1-5 | TRBV9 | . | once
CASSPFLQGANVLTF | TGTGCCAGCAGCCCTTTTCTTCAGGGGGCCAACGTCCTGACTTTC | TRBJ2-6 | TRBV9 | . | .
CASSFVIANYGYTF | TGTGCCAGCAGCTTTGTTATAGCTAACTATGGCTACACCTTC | TRBJ1-2 | TRBV7-8 | . | .
CASSLHGQGAAQYF | TGTGCCAGCAGCCTTCATGGACAGGGGGCAGCCCAGTACTTC | TRBJ2-4 | TRBV7-9 | TRBD1 | .
CASSSLASGGGTGELFF | TGTGCCAGCAGTTCATTAGCCAGCGGGGGCGGCACCGGGGAGCTGTTTTTT | TRBJ2-2 | TRBV28 | TRBD2 | .
CASSPPDSSYEQYF | TGTGCCAGCTCACCACCCGACAGCTCCTACGAGCAGTACTTC | TRBJ2-7 | TRBV18 | . | .
CASSSRGPSNQPQHF | TGTGCCAGCAGTTCCAGGGGGCCTAGCAATCAGCCCCAGCATTTT | TRBJ1-5 | TRBV28 | TRBD1 | .
CASSLGPGGGSTDTQYF | TGTGCCAGCAGCTTGGGCCCTGGGGGGGGGAGCACAGATACGCAGTATTTT | TRBJ2-3 | TRBV5-6 | TRBD2 | many
CASSPSDRGPSGELEQYF | TGTGCCAGCAGTCCTTCCGACAGGGGTCCTAGCGGGGAGCTCGAGCAGTACTTC | TRBJ2-7 | TRBV28 | . | .
CASSPEAGVITYEQYF | TGTGCCAGCTCACCAGAAGCCGGAGTTATCACCTACGAGCAGTACTTC | TRBJ2-7 | TRBV18 | . | .
CASSFSHRNTGSNQPQHF | TGTGCCAGCAGCTTTAGCCACCGTAATACAGGTAGCAATCAGCCCCAGCATTTT | TRBJ1-5 | TRBV7-2 | . | few
CASSSGTGLSGANVLTF | TGTGCCAGCAGTTCCGGGACAGGCCTCTCTGGGGCCAACGTCCTGACTTTC | TRBJ2-6 | TRBV25-1 | TRBD1 | .
CASSLAQGYQPQHF | TGTGCCAGCAGTTTAGCCCAGGGGTATCAGCCCCAGCATTTT | TRBJ1-5 | TRBV27 | . | .
CASSHPTGSYEQYF | TGCGCCAGCAGCCATCCGACGGGCTCCTACGAGCAGTACTTC | TRBJ2-7 | TRBV4-1 | . | .